Listed below are T cell receptor beta chains from one sample, sequenced in a study of T cell responses to AZD1222 COVID-19 vaccine. Clones were read by immunoSEQ multiplex PCR, and TCRdb kept only the in-frame ones, dropping some. The sample lists about 200,000 clones; approximately 94% were seen once. Sequencing used peripheral blood, obtained on day 0 of MenACWY control vaccination. The receptors shown here come from an adult in good health. The CDR3 runs from the conserved cysteine through the conserved F or W. The D gene is left open where the match is weak. The listing skips clone size in some rows; elsewhere it reads once, few, many or a size class.

len,abundance,v_gene,j_gene,d_gene,CDR3aa,CDR3nt
13,.,TRBV19,TRBJ1-1,.,CASRRGANTEAFF,TGTGCCAGTAGGCGGGGGGCGAACACTGAAGCTTTCTTT
13,.,TRBV5-6,TRBJ2-5,.,CASSLSYRETQYF,TGTGCCAGCAGCTTAAGCTACAGAGAGACCCAGTACTTC
14,.,TRBV18,TRBJ1-4,.,CASSPDVTKEKLFF,TGTGCCAGCTCACCGGACGTCACGAAGGAAAAACTGTTTTTT
13,.,TRBV7-2,TRBJ1-3,.,CASSWGPGNTIYF,TGTGCCAGCAGCTGGGGGCCTGGAAACACCATATATTTT
13,once,TRBV19,TRBJ1-2,TRBD1,CASRGDREHGYTF,TGTGCCAGTAGGGGGGACAGGGAGCATGGCTACACCTTC
16,.,TRBV9,TRBJ2-4,.,CASTPTGSLAKNIQYF,TGTGCCAGCACCCCAACAGGGTCTCTAGCCAAAAACATTCAGTACTTC
14,.,TRBV19,TRBJ1-5,.,CASSIGLSNQPQHF,TGTGCCAGTAGTATAGGCCTTAGCAATCAGCCCCAGCATTTT
15,.,TRBV6-1,TRBJ1-1,.,CASSESVTGNTEAFF,TGTGCCAGCAGTGAATCGGTGACAGGTAACACTGAAGCTTTCTTT
17,.,TRBV3-1/TRBV3-2,TRBJ2-2,.,CASSQRSGTRKTGELFF,TGTGCCAGCAGCCAACGATCCGGGACACGTAAAACCGGGGAGCTGTTTTTT
15,.,TRBV3-1/TRBV3-2,TRBJ1-5,TRBD1,CASSQGGQGSKPQHF,TGTGCCAGCAGCCAAGGTGGACAGGGCTCTAAGCCCCAGCATTTT